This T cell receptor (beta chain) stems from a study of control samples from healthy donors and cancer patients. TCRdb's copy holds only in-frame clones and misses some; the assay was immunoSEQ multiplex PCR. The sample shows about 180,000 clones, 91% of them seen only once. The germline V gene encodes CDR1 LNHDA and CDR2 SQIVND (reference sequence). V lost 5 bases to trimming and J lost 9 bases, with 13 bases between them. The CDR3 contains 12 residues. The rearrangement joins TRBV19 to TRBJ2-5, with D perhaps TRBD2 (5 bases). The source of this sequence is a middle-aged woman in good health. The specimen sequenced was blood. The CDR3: CASSLGFGAQYF. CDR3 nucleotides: TGTGCCAGTAGTCTTGGATTCGGGGCCCAGTACTTC. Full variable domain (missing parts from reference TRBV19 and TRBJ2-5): DGGITQSPKYLFRKEGQNVTLSCEQNLNHDAMYWYRQDPGQGLRLIYYSQIVNDFQKGDIAEGYSVSREKKESFPLTVTSAQKNPTAFYLCASSLGFGAQYFGPGTRLLVL.